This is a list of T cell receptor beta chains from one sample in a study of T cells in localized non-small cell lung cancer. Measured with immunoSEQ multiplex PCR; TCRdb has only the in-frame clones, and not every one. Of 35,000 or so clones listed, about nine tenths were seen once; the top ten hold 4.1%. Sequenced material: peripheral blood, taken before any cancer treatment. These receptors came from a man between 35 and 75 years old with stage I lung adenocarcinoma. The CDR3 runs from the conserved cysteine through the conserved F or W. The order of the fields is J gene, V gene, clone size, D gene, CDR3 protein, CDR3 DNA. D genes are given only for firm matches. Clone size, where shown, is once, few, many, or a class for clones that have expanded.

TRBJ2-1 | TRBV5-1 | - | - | CASSLWQQGNEQFF | TGCGCCAGCAGCTTGTGGCAACAGGGCAATGAGCAGTTCTTC
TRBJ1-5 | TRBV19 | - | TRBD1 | CASKGQANQPQHF | TGTGCCAGTAAAGGACAGGCCAATCAGCCCCAGCATTTT
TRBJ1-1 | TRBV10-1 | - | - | CASSDSSANTEAFF | TGCGCCAGCAGTGACTCTTCCGCGAACACTGAAGCTTTCTTT
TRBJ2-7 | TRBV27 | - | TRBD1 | CASSPWTGFYEQYF | TGTGCCAGCAGTCCATGGACAGGGTTCTACGAGCAGTACTTC
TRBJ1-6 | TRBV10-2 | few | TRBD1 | CASNSGQSTSPLHF | TGCGCCAGCAACTCGGGACAGTCCACTTCACCCCTCCACTTT
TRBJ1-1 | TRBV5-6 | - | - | CASSLVTSEAFF | TGTGCCAGCAGCTTGGTGACCTCCGAAGCTTTCTTT
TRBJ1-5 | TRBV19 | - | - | CASLDGGNQPQHF | TGTGCCAGCCTCGATGGGGGCAATCAGCCCCAGCATTTT
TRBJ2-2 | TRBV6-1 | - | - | CASMLSRSLTGELFF | TGTGCCAGCATGTTATCCAGGTCCCTAACCGGGGAGCTGTTTTTT
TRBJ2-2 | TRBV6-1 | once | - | CASSEYRMVGNTGELFF | TGTGCCAGCAGTGAATATCGGATGGTAGGGAACACCGGGGAGCTGTTTTTT
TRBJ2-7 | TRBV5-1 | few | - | CASSLGSTSYEQYF | TGCGCCAGCAGCTTAGGCAGTACCTCCTACGAGCAGTACTTC
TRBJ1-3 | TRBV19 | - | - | CASSGTSGNTIYF | TGTGCCAGTAGTGGGACATCCGGAAACACCATATATTTT
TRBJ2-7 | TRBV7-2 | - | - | CASSPRTLSSYEQYF | TGTGCCAGCAGCCCCCGGACACTGAGCTCCTACGAGCAGTACTTC
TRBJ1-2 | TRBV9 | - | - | CASSLSGTANYGYTF | TGTGCCAGCAGCCTATCCGGGACCGCTAACTATGGCTACACCTTC
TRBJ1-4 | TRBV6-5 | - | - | CASSYSGGILFF | TGTGCCAGCAGTTACTCAGGGGGGATACTGTTTTTT
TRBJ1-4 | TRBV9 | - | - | CASSAYEDGNEKLFF | TGTGCCAGCAGCGCGTACGAGGACGGTAATGAAAAACTGTTTTTT
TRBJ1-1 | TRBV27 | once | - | CASSPLRQMNTEAFF | TGTGCCAGCAGTCCCCTAAGACAGATGAACACTGAAGCTTTCTTT
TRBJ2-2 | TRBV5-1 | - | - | CASSFVGPTGELFF | TGCGCCAGCAGCTTCGTAGGGCCCACCGGGGAGCTGTTTTTT
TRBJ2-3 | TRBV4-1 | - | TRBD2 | CASSQDRGGLATTDTQYF | TGCGCCAGCAGCCAAGATCGAGGAGGACTAGCGACCACAGATACGCAGTATTTT
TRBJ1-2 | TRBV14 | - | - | CASSQAGLTGYTF | TGTGCCAGCAGCCAAGCAGGGTTAACTGGCTACACCTTC
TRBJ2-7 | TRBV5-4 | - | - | CASSLDVVARYEQYF | TGTGCCAGCAGCTTGGACGTGGTTGCCAGGTACGAGCAGTACTTC
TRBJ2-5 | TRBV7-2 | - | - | CASSFTVETQYF | TGTGCCAGCAGCTTCACCGTAGAGACCCAGTACTTC
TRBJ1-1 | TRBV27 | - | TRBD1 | CASRISQAGTGEAFF | TGTGCCAGCAGGATATCACAAGCCGGGACAGGGGAAGCTTTCTTT
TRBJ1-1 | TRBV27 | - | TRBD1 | CASSLYRGTEAFF | TGTGCCAGCAGTCTTTACAGGGGAACTGAAGCTTTCTTT
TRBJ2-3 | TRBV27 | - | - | CASRPWTTDTQYF | TGTGCCAGCAGACCCTGGACCACAGATACGCAGTATTTT
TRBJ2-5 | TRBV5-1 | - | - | CASSFLLSGNPQQETQYF | TGCGCCAGCAGCTTTCTGCTCTCGGGGAACCCCCAGCAAGAGACCCAGTACTTC
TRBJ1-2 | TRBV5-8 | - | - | CASSSGRDGYTF | TGTGCCAGCAGCTCCGGACGAGATGGCTACACCTTC
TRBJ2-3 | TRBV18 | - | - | CASSLPLGGADTQYF | TGTGCCAGCTCACTTCCACTCGGGGGAGCAGATACGCAGTATTTT
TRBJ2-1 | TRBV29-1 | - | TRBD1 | CSVGDRDNEQFF | TGCAGCGTTGGGGACAGAGACAATGAGCAGTTCTTC
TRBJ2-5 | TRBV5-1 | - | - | CASSFRAGGEETQYF | TGCGCCAGCAGCTTCCGGGCAGGGGGGGAAGAGACCCAGTACTTC
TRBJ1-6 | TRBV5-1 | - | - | CASSLAGGPKESPLHF | TGCGCCAGCAGCTTGGCCGGGGGGCCGAAGGAGTCACCCCTCCACTTT
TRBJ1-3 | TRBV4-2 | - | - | CASSQEPQLSGNTIYF | TGTGCCAGCAGCCAAGAGCCACAGCTCTCTGGAAACACCATATATTTT
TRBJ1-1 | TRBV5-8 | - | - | CASSFGPLFNTEAFF | TGTGCCAGCAGCTTCGGCCCGCTATTTAACACTGAAGCTTTCTTT
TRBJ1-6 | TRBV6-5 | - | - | CASSYRRGSYNSPLHF | TGTGCCAGCAGTTATAGGCGGGGCTCCTATAATTCACCCCTCCACTTT
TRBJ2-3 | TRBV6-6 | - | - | CASRDSADTQYF | TGTGCCAGCAGGGACAGCGCAGATACGCAGTATTTT
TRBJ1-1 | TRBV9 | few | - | CASSPRMNTEAFF | TGTGCCAGCAGCCCCCGAATGAACACTGAAGCTTTCTTT
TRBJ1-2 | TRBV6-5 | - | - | CASSYSGSVNYGYTF | TGTGCCAGCAGTTACTCGGGGTCAGTCAACTATGGCTACACCTTC
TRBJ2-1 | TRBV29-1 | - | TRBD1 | CSAPLPGTGGINEQFF | TGCAGCGCACCTTTACCTGGGACAGGGGGAATCAATGAGCAGTTCTTC
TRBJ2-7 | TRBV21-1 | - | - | CASSNNKGPTDYEQYF | TGTGCCAGCAGCAATAATAAAGGACCCACGGACTACGAGCAGTACTTC
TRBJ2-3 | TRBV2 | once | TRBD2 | CASSEALRGLAGEEYF | TGTGCCAGCAGTGAAGCGCTTCGGGGACTAGCGGGGGAGGAGTATTTT
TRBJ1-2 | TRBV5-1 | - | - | CASSFGGVEYGYTF | TGCGCCAGCAGCTTTGGAGGGGTGGAGTATGGCTACACCTTC
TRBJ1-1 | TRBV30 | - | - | CAWSLYMNTEAFF | TGTGCCTGGAGTTTATACATGAACACTGAAGCTTTCTTT